Presented here are 31 T cell receptor beta chains from one specimen sequenced in a study of blood T cells in healthy people across ages. The authors ran a second PCR of about 6 to 11 cycles using a sample-barcoded 5' primer and a J-beta primer mix. TCRdb recomputed calls from the 5' RACE reads with MiXCR, one row per CDR3 protein. The sample gives 600,000 to 850,000 distinct CDR3 sequences, 35% to 45% of which show up once; about 20% is in the top ten. Sample: blood. These receptors originate from a woman aged 60 to 75 in good health.

This clonotype showed up just a few times. CDR3 in DNA: TGTGCCAGCAGAGGGGACTACTATGGCTACACCTTC. It codes for CASRGDYYGYTF. This chain joins TRBV7-9 and TRBJ1-2; D possibly corresponds to TRBD1 (5 bases). With 6 bases removed from V and 3 bases from J, the gap between germline ends came to 8 bases. This CDR3 spans 12 amino acids. Germline CDR1 reads SEHNR; CDR2 reads FQNEAQ (reference sequence).

The chain combines TRBV7-2 with TRBJ2-1; possibly TRBD2 for D (6 bases). Germline V gene sequence: CDR1 SGHTA, CDR2 FQGNSA. The ends were cut back, 5 bases at V and 3 bases at J, with 14 bases in the middle. The CDR3 runs to 15 residues. The CDR3 DNA is TGTGCCAGCAGCCCGCATTCTAGCGACTACAATGAGCAGTTCTTC. Translated, it gives CASSPHSSDYNEQFF.

This chain joins TRBV29-1 and TRBJ1-1; D is ambiguous. The CDR3 spans 13 residues. Per the germline V gene, CDR1 is SQVTM and CDR2 is ANQGSEA. V lost 1 base to trimming and J lost 1 base, with 7 bases between them. This CDR3 reads CSVEAPGNTEAFF. The CDR3 DNA reads TGCAGCGTTGAAGCCCCCGGGAACACTGAAGCTTTCTTT.

Regarding this clonotype: Mismatch with germline at one junction end may stem from a read error. V and J are TRBV6-5 and TRBJ1-5; D uncertain. The germline CDR1 and CDR2 sequences are MNHEY and SVGAGI. The CDR3 is 17 amino acids. CDR3: CASSSGRLGHSNQPQRF. CDR3 nucleotide sequence: TGTGCCAGCAGTTCTGGACGGCTCGGGCATAGCAATCAGCCCCAGCGTTTT.

V gene TRBV20-1 combines with J gene TRBJ1-1, with 7 bases matching TRBD1. Germline V gene lookup returns CDR1 DFQATT and CDR2 SNEGSKA (reference sequence). V shed 1 base and J 0 bases; nucleotides not matched to a gene: 5. The CDR3 sequence is 15 residues long. The CDR3 DNA reads TGCAGTGCTAGAGTGTTGGGACAGTTGAACACTGAAGCTTTCTTT. Its protein product is CSARVLGQLNTEAFF.

A single count supports this clonotype. This rearrangement joins TRBV2 to TRBJ1-2; D uncertain. V gave up 2 bases and J gave up 4 bases, with 5 bases separating them. From germline, CDR1 is SNHLY and CDR2 FYNNEI. The CDR3 loop spans 12 amino acids. The CDR3 loop reads CASSEQFYGYTF. The DNA of the CDR3 is TGTGCCAGCAGTGAACAGTTCTATGGCTACACCTTC.

The V call is TRBV24-1, the J call TRBJ2-7; perhaps TRBD2 as D (6 bases). The CDR3 spans 13 residues. V was shortened by 7 bases and J by 7 bases, with 16 bases between the two germline ends. CDR1 is KGHDR, CDR2 SFDVKD, per germline. CDR3: CATSGGALGEQYF. CDR3 nucleotide sequence: TGTGCCACCAGCGGCGGGGCCCTGGGTGAGCAGTACTTC.

This clonotype was counted only a few times. This chain connects TRBV2 to TRBJ2-3; TRBD2 agrees at 10 bases. The CDR3 is 14 amino acids. Germline CDR1 is SNHLY and CDR2 is FYNNEI. The V segment lost 1 base and the J segment 5 bases; nucleotides outside the gene matches: 0. The CDR3 nucleotides are TGTGCCAGCAGTGAAGGACTAGCGGGAGATACGCAGTATTTT. Amino acid sequence: CASSEGLAGDTQYF.

This clonotype came up a few times. This chain links TRBV5-5 with TRBJ2-5, with D maybe TRBD2 (5 bases). Germline V gives CDR1 SGHKS, CDR2 YYEKEE (reference sequence). Trimming cost V 2 bases and J 5 bases, with 13 bases left between them. The CDR3 is 14 amino acids. The CDR3 region has the DNA TGTGCCAGCAGCTTCGGATTCGGCGGGGAGACCCAGTACTTC. This codes for CASSFGFGGETQYF.

The rearrangement uses TRBV3-1 and TRBJ2-3; D may be TRBD1 (5 bases). The CDR3 is made up of 14 amino acids. The germline CDR1 and CDR2 sequences are LGHDT and YNNKEL (reference sequence). Between the trimmed V and J ends, which lost 3 bases and 6 bases, there was a span of 13 bases. This chain's CDR3 is CASSQGHSPDTQYF. CDR3 DNA sequence: TGTGCCAGCAGCCAGGGGCACTCCCCCGATACGCAGTATTTT.

This clonotype was recorded only once. This chain links TRBV6-1 with TRBJ1-2; D not certain. The germline CDR1 and CDR2 sequences are MNHNS and SASEGT. The CDR3 has 14 residues. V lost 6 bases and J 6 bases, leaving 17 bases between the germline ends. This chain's CDR3 is CASRSSGNSHGYTF. In DNA form, the CDR3 reads TGTGCCAGCAGGTCATCGGGCAATTCACATGGCTACACCTTC.

The V and J genes are TRBV6-2 or TRBV6-3 and TRBJ1-5, with unresolved D. The CDR3 has 14 amino acids. Germline V gene lookup returns CDR1 MNHEY and CDR2 SVGEGT. The ends were cut back, 0 bases at V and 4 bases at J, with 7 bases in the middle. In DNA, the CDR3 is TGTGCCAGCAGTTACTCGCTGGGGAATCAGCCCCAGCATTTT. Translating it yields CASSYSLGNQPQHF.

In this sample, this clonotype turned up many times. The genes are TRBV5-1 and TRBJ2-3; D could derive from TRBD1 or TRBD2 (7 bases each). V dropped 4 bases and J dropped 2 bases, with 17 bases sitting between them. The CDR3 is 16 amino acids. Germline CDR1 reads SGHRS; CDR2 reads YFSETQ. In DNA, the CDR3 is TGCGCCAGCAGCCCGGAAGGGAGGGGGCTCACAGATACGCAGTATTTT. As protein: CASSPEGRGLTDTQYF.

The V and J genes are TRBV12-3 or TRBV12-4 and TRBJ2-7, with 7 bases matching TRBD2. TRBJ2-5 explains the end of the DNA better; the J call may be wrong. The CDR3 contains 12 residues. CDR3 bases: TGTGCCAGCAGACGATCGGGGGGGACCCAGTACTTC. It translates to CASRRSGGTQYF.

The V call is TRBV7-3, the J call TRBJ2-1, with D hard to call. The V gene lost 0 bases and the J gene lost 10 bases, with 10 bases spanning the gap. There are 13 residues in the CDR3. In germline, CDR1 is SGHTA, CDR2 FQGTGA. In nucleotides, the CDR3 is TGTGCCAGCAGCTTAACGGGGTCTTCCGAGCAGTTCTTC. Amino acids: CASSLTGSSEQFF. Combining the CDR3 with reference TRBV7-3 and TRBJ2-1 gives the whole variable domain GAGVSQTPSNKVTEKGKYVELRCDPISGHTALYWYRQSLGQGPEFLIYFQGTGAADDSGLPNDRFFAVRPEGSVSTLKIQRTERGDSAVYLCASSLTGSSEQFFGPGTRLTVL.

This chain uses TRBV7-9 with TRBJ2-5; 9 bases align to TRBD1. The ends lost 2 bases at V and 11 bases at J; junction bases unmatched: 12. The CDR3 consists of 15 residues. Germline values: CDR1 SEHNR, CDR2 FQNEAQ (reference sequence). CDR3 DNA: TGTGCCAGCAGCTTATCAGGGCGGACAGGGGATGAGCAGTACTTC. Encoded protein: CASSLSGRTGDEQYF.

This sequence joins TRBV20-1 and TRBJ2-2, with 10 bases matching TRBD1. Trimming cost V 3 bases and J 6 bases; bases outside gene matches: 7. The CDR3 is 15 residues long. The germline V gene encodes CDR1 DFQATT and CDR2 SNEGSKA (reference sequence). The chain's CDR3 is CSARRDRGRAGELFF. The CDR3 region has the DNA TGCAGTGCTAGGAGAGACAGGGGGCGGGCCGGGGAGCTGTTTTTT.

This clonotype has a handful of counts. CDR3 sequence: CASSQDLGGENEQFF. CDR3 in DNA: TGTGCCAGCAGCCAAGATCTGGGCGGGGAAAATGAGCAGTTCTTC. The chain carries TRBV3-1 and TRBJ2-1; TRBD2 might be the D (6 bases). Per germline, CDR1 LGHDT and CDR2 YNNKEL (reference sequence). V was pared by 0 bases and J by 7 bases, with 13 bases between. CDR3 size: 15 residues.

For this clonotype: A read error may explain this, as a much larger clone is one base away. The rearrangement links TRBV10-3 to TRBJ2-5; 9 bases match TRBD2. Germline V lookup: CDR1 ENHRY, CDR2 SYGVKD. Trimming cost V 4 bases and J 11 bases; bases outside gene matches: 26. This CDR3 region has 19 residues. The CDR3 region has the DNA TGTGCCATCAGTGGACTGGACCTAACCGAGGGCGGGGGGGCGCCTGAGCAGTACTTC. Translation: CAISGLDLTEGGGAPEQYF.

Turning to this clonotype: A much larger clone lies a single base off, so this may be a read error. This chain connects TRBV29-1 to TRBJ2-1; D gene uncertain. V dropped 1 base and J dropped 7 bases, with 8 bases sitting between them. Germline CDR1 reads SQVTM; CDR2 reads ANQGSEA. The CDR3 has 12 amino acids. The CDR3: CSVEVVANEQFF. The DNA of the CDR3 is TGCAGCGTTGAAGTGGTCGCGAATGAGCAGTTCTTC.

The genes are TRBV4-3 and TRBJ2-7; TRBD1 aligns across 9 bases. The trim removed 1 base at V and 5 bases at J, leaving 9 bases unmatched. CDR3 length: 16 amino acids. Germline V lookup: CDR1 LGHNA, CDR2 YSLEER. The CDR3: CASSQVVGTGYHEQYF. DNA of the CDR3: TGCGCCAGCAGCCAAGTTGTAGGGACAGGGTACCACGAGCAGTACTTC.

This clonotype was observed a handful of times. The rearrangement joins TRBV20-1 to TRBJ1-1; D not certain. CDR1 is DFQATT and CDR2 is SNEGSKA in the germline V gene (reference sequence). The CDR3 length is 13 residues. V was shortened by 6 bases and J by 3 bases, with 14 bases between the two germline ends. CDR3 sequence reads: CSAKPSVDTEAFF. The CDR3 region has the DNA TGCAGTGCCAAACCTTCGGTGGACACTGAAGCTTTCTTT.

This clonotype was seen more than once but under ten times. V is TRBV5-1 and J is TRBJ1-2; TRBD1 might be the D (6 bases). The CDR3 sequence is 14 residues long. The germline CDR1 and CDR2 sequences are SGHRS and YFSETQ. The V end lost 5 bases, the J end lost 4 bases, and 15 bases lay between the germline ends. CDR3 sequence: CASSQQGTLYGYTF. In DNA form, the CDR3 reads TGCGCCAGCAGTCAGCAGGGGACCCTCTATGGCTACACCTTC.

The chain links TRBV6-6 to TRBJ1-1, with D possibly TRBD1 on 5 matching bases. Germline CDR1 is MNHNY and CDR2 is SVGAGI (reference sequence). Trimming cost V 5 bases and J 5 bases, with 18 bases left between them. The CDR3 runs to 15 residues. As DNA, the CDR3 is TGTGCCAGCAGTCCTGACCTAGGGGCAGGAACTGAAGCTTTCTTT. Translated: CASSPDLGAGTEAFF.

The chain carries TRBV20-1 and TRBJ2-5, with 8 bases aligning to TRBD2. Germline V gene data show CDR1 as DFQATT and CDR2 as SNEGSKA (reference sequence). CDR3 length equals 15 residues. The J segment lost 1 base and the V segment lost 2 bases, leaving 6 bases of the junction unmatched. The CDR3 sequence: CSARSRTSGQETQYF. In nucleotides, the CDR3 is TGCAGTGCTAGATCCCGTACTAGCGGCCAAGAGACCCAGTACTTC.

This sequence joins TRBV6-5 and TRBJ2-7, with D tentatively TRBD2 (5 bases). CDR1 and CDR2 from the germline V gene are MNHEY and SVGAGI. This CDR3 comprises 16 residues. Trimming left V 0 bases short and J 2 bases short, with 14 bases between. The DNA of the CDR3 is TGTGCCAGCAGTTACTCCCTAAGCGGAGGAACCTACGAGCAGTACTTC. Translation gives CASSYSLSGGTYEQYF.

CDR3 coding DNA: TGCGCCAGCAGATCGGGACTAGCTATAGGCGAGCAGTACTTC. It encodes CASRSGLAIGEQYF. This chain links TRBV4-1 with TRBJ2-5; 9 positions match TRBD2. TRBJ2-7 explains the end of the DNA better; the J call may be wrong. Looked up from germline, CDR1 is MGHRA and CDR2 is YSYEKL. The CDR3 loop spans 14 amino acids.

The chain combines TRBV5-1 with TRBJ2-5, with D hard to call. The CDR3 totals 13 residues. Trimming removed 4 bases from V and 5 bases from J, with 12 bases in between. Germline V gives CDR1 SGHRS, CDR2 YFSETQ. The CDR3: CASSTESVETQYF. The CDR3, as DNA: TGCGCCAGCAGCACGGAGTCTGTTGAGACCCAGTACTTC.

The chain combines TRBV12-3 or TRBV12-4 with TRBJ1-2; the D gene is possibly TRBD1 (5 bases). Trimming left V 3 bases short and J 7 bases short, with 12 bases between. This CDR3 spans 13 amino acids. CDR3 residues: CASSFAQESGYTF. CDR3 coding DNA: TGTGCCAGCAGTTTCGCACAGGAGTCTGGCTACACCTTC.

The chain links TRBV21-1 to TRBJ2-3; whether TRBD1, the table's D call, matches the DNA was not checked. TRBV21-1 corresponds to a pseudogene. This CDR3 is 13 amino acids long. In DNA form, the CDR3 reads TGTGCCAGCAGCAATTGGGGCGGTGATACGCAGTATTTT. Amino acid sequence: CASSNWGGDTQYF.

This chain links TRBV5-1 with TRBJ1-4; no reliable D call. V lost 3 bases and J 8 bases, leaving 8 bases between the germline ends. This CDR3 has 12 amino acids. Germline loops: CDR1 SGHRS, CDR2 YFSETQ. The CDR3 nucleotides are TGCGCCAGCAGCTCGGAAGCGGAAAAACTGTTTTTT. Translated: CASSSEAEKLFF. Based on the CDR3 plus reference TRBV5-1 and TRBJ1-4, the full variable domain is KAGVTQTPRYLIKTRGQQVTLSCSPISGHRSVSWYQQTPGQGLQFLFEYFSETQRNKGNFPGRFSGRQFSNSRSEMNVSTLELGDSALYLCASSSEAEKLFFGSGTQLSVL.